A selection of T cell receptor beta chains follows, all from one sample in a study of cytomegalovirus exposure and HLA in healthy donors. Clones were read by immunoSEQ multiplex PCR, and TCRdb kept only the in-frame ones, dropping some. The table lists under 200,000 clones, approximately 78% of them singletons, with about 1.8% in the top ten. The specimen sequenced was PBMCs. The receptors derive from a woman aged 18-30 years in good health and CMV-seronegative. Both conserved end residues are part of each CDR3. D genes are given only for firm matches. Expanded clones get a size class; other rows say once, few or many, or leave the size out.

TRBJ2-1,NA,TRBV7-9,NA,CASSPPSGYEQFF,TGTGCCAGCAGCCCCCCTTCAGGCTATGAGCAGTTCTTC
TRBJ2-1,TRBD2,TRBV28,once,CASSSQGSGRSNEQFF,TGTGCCAGCAGTTCCCAGGGTAGCGGGAGGTCAAATGAGCAGTTCTTC
TRBJ2-2,NA,TRBV4-3,NA,CASHDGFGELFF,TGCGCCAGCCACGACGGGTTCGGGGAGCTGTTTTTT
TRBJ2-1,TRBD1,TRBV25-1,NA,CASSDWTGRTYNEQFF,TGTGCCAGCAGTGATTGGACAGGACGCACCTACAATGAGCAGTTCTTC
TRBJ1-2,NA,TRBV29-1,NA,CSVREDLQNYGYTF,TGCAGCGTCCGGGAGGACCTACAGAACTATGGCTACACCTTC
TRBJ2-1,TRBD2,TRBV10-3,NA,CAIQREVALTYNEQFF,TGTGCCATCCAGCGGGAGGTCGCCTTAACCTACAATGAGCAGTTCTTC
TRBJ2-1,NA,TRBV15,NA,CATSRGLDEQFF,TGTGCCACCAGCAGAGGACTGGATGAGCAGTTCTTC
TRBJ2-4,NA,TRBV19,NA,CASREGGGNIQYF,TGTGCCAGTAGGGAGGGAGGAGGAAACATTCAGTACTTC
TRBJ1-5,TRBD1,TRBV29-1,NA,CSVGTGGNQPQHF,TGCAGCGTTGGGACAGGGGGAAATCAGCCCCAGCATTTT
TRBJ1-2,NA,TRBV28,few,CAGLNNYGYTF,TGTGCCGGACTGAACAACTATGGCTACACCTTC
TRBJ2-7,TRBD2,TRBV6-5,NA,CASSYVAGSGEQYF,TGTGCCAGCAGTTACGTAGCGGGGTCGGGCGAGCAGTACTTC
TRBJ2-1,NA,TRBV27,NA,CASSYTGISYNEQFF,TGTGCCAGCAGTTACACAGGGATCTCCTACAATGAGCAGTTCTTC
TRBJ1-3,TRBD1,TRBV5-6,few,CASSFRTGGNTIYF,TGTGCCAGCAGCTTTCGGACAGGGGGAAACACCATATATTTT
TRBJ2-6,TRBD1,TRBV6-5,NA,CASSVTGAGANVLTF,TGTGCCAGCAGTGTGACAGGGGCCGGGGCCAACGTCCTGACTTTC
TRBJ1-1,NA,TRBV4-2,few,CASSQARENTEAFF,TGTGCCAGCAGCCAAGCCCGGGAGAACACTGAAGCTTTCTTT
TRBJ2-1,TRBD2,TRBV19,NA,CASSWSSGRWDEQFF,TGTGCCAGTAGTTGGTCTAGCGGGAGATGGGATGAGCAGTTCTTC
TRBJ2-7,NA,TRBV6-5,NA,CASSYSKGAYEQYF,TGTGCCAGCAGTTACTCGAAAGGGGCCTACGAGCAGTACTTC
TRBJ2-1,NA,TRBV4-3,NA,CASSSRRGKPEFF,TGCGCCAGCAGCTCCCGCCGAGGAAAGCCAGAGTTCTTC
TRBJ1-2,NA,TRBV11-3,NA,CASSLGREDYGYTF,TGTGCCAGCAGCTTGGGCAGGGAGGACTATGGCTACACCTTC
TRBJ2-2,NA,TRBV5-4,once,CASSRGRETGELFF,TGTGCCAGCAGTCGCGGAAGGGAGACCGGGGAGCTGTTTTTT
TRBJ2-1,TRBD1,TRBV15,NA,CATSRSVTGDNEQFF,TGTGCCACCAGCAGGTCGGTAACAGGGGACAATGAGCAGTTCTTC
TRBJ2-3,TRBD2,TRBV7-2,NA,CASSLASGRAAVTDTQYF,TGTGCCAGCAGCTTAGCCAGCGGGAGGGCCGCCGTAACAGATACGCAGTATTTT
TRBJ1-1,TRBD1,TRBV4-3,NA,CASSQGTGGLNEAFF,TGCGCCAGCAGCCAAGGGACAGGGGGCCTTAATGAAGCTTTCTTT
TRBJ2-7,TRBD1,TRBV15,NA,CATSSLDRGHEQYF,TGTGCCACCAGCAGTCTGGACAGGGGGCACGAGCAGTACTTC
TRBJ1-2,TRBD1,TRBV5-1,NA,CASSPRQGVYGYTF,TGCGCCAGCAGCCCACGACAGGGGGTCTATGGCTACACCTTC
TRBJ2-7,NA,TRBV4-3,few,CASSHYERDSDEQYF,TGCGCCAGCAGCCATTATGAAAGGGACTCTGACGAGCAGTACTTC
TRBJ2-1,NA,TRBV2,NA,CATESGANNEQFF,TGTGCCACCGAGTCAGGGGCCAACAATGAGCAGTTCTTC
TRBJ2-5,TRBD2,TRBV30,NA,CAWSTGLAGVIETQYF,TGTGCCTGGAGTACCGGACTAGCGGGAGTCATAGAGACCCAGTACTTC
TRBJ1-1,NA,TRBV7-2,NA,CASSLVAEGTEAFF,TGTGCCAGCAGCTTAGTCGCAGAGGGCACTGAAGCTTTCTTT
TRBJ2-2,NA,TRBV7-2,NA,CASSLSSLGDTGELFF,TGTGCCAGCAGCTTATCTTCACTGGGAGACACCGGGGAGCTGTTTTTT
TRBJ1-1,TRBD1,TRBV6-6,NA,CASSPRDRGMNTEAFF,TGTGCCAGCAGTCCCCGGGACAGGGGGATGAACACTGAAGCTTTCTTT
TRBJ1-5,NA,TRBV7-6,NA,CANNWPQHF,TGTGCCAACAATTGGCCCCAGCATTTT
TRBJ2-1,NA,TRBV6-5,NA,CASSYSFTGYTNEQFF,TGTGCCAGCAGTTACTCGTTTACAGGGTATACTAATGAGCAGTTCTTC
TRBJ2-3,NA,TRBV10-1,NA,CASSESWDNTDTQYF,TGCGCCAGCAGTGAGTCGTGGGACAACACAGATACGCAGTATTTT
TRBJ1-1,NA,TRBV6-5,NA,CASSITPDTEAFF,TGTGCCAGCAGTATCACCCCGGACACTGAAGCTTTCTTT
TRBJ1-4,NA,TRBV9,few,CASSVWDTGEKLFF,TGTGCCAGCAGCGTTTGGGACACAGGGGAAAAACTGTTTTTT